These 29 T cell receptor beta chains came from one sample sequenced in a study of blood T cell repertoires in COVID-19. The repertoire was sequenced with immunoSEQ multiplex PCR; TCRdb's copy has only in-frame clones and lacks some. The sample yields under 200,000 clones, 65% to 85% seen once. The sample consisted of peripheral blood. These receptors all come from a man between 60 and 70 years old with active or convalescent COVID-19.

There are a few counts of this clone. The rearrangement links TRBV7-9 to TRBJ1-5; TRBD1 matches at 7 bases. V lost 5 bases, J lost 7 bases, and 8 bases stayed unmatched. Per the germline V gene, CDR1 is SEHNR and CDR2 is FQNEAQ (reference sequence). The CDR3 length is 14 residues. CDR3: CASSLQGLGQPQHF. For the CDR3, the DNA is TGTGCCAGCAGCCTACAGGGGCTTGGACAGCCCCAGCATTTT. Looking up the rest from reference TRBV7-9 and TRBJ1-5 gives the full variable domain: DTGVSQNPRHKITKRGQNVTFRCDPISEHNRLYWYRQTLGQGPEFLTYFQNEAQLEKSRLLSDRFSAERPKGSFSTLEIQRTEQGDSAMYLCASSLQGLGQPQHFGDGTRLSIL.

V and J are TRBV7-6 and TRBJ2-2; D is uncertain. V was cut by 5 bases and J by 4 bases, with 14 bases left in between. This CDR3 spans 15 amino acids. Per the germline V gene, CDR1 is SGHVS and CDR2 is FNYEAQ. In nucleotides, the CDR3 is TGTGCCAGCAGCGGCCTTGAGGCCCGCACCGGGGAGCTGTTTTTT. The encoded protein is CASSGLEARTGELFF. Full variable domain (outside the CDR3, taken from reference TRBV7-6 and TRBJ2-2): GAGVSQSPRYKVTKRGQDVALRCDPISGHVSLYWYRQALGQGPEFLTYFNYEAQQDKSGLPNDRFSAERPEGSISTLTIQRTEQRDSAMYRCASSGLEARTGELFFGEGSRLTVL.

The rearrangement links TRBV2 to TRBJ2-7; D gene unclear. Germline CDR1 SNHLY, CDR2 FYNNEI. The CDR3 totals 12 residues. Trimming took off 2 bases at V and 2 bases at J, with 4 bases between the two ends. The CDR3, as DNA: TGTGCCAGCAGTGAATCTACCTACGAGCAGTACTTC. Its protein is CASSESTYEQYF.

This clone showed up just once. J is TRBJ1-2 and V is TRBV28, with a weak D call TRBD1 (6 bases). Trimming stripped 5 bases from V and 7 bases from J, with 14 bases between. The CDR3 is made up of 13 amino acids. Germline V lookup: CDR1 MDHEN, CDR2 SYDVKM. The CDR3 bases are TGTGCCAGCAGTCCCCGGGGGGCGGGTGGCTACACCTTC. Translating gives CASSPRGAGGYTF.

The chain couples TRBV7-3 to TRBJ1-2; D uncertain. Trimming shortened V by 4 bases and J by 3 bases, and 9 bases separated the two germline ends. The CDR3 is made up of 13 amino acids. Germline CDR1 is SGHTA and CDR2 is FQGTGA. DNA for the CDR3: TGTGCCAGCAGCTATACCGGTGACTATGGCTACACCTTC. Encoded protein: CASSYTGDYGYTF. Drawing the rest from reference TRBV7-3 and TRBJ1-2, the complete variable domain is GAGVSQTPSNKVTEKGKYVELRCDPISGHTALYWYRQSLGQGPEFLIYFQGTGAADDSGLPNDRFFAVRPEGSVSTLKIQRTERGDSAVYLCASSYTGDYGYTFGSGTRLTVV.

The J gene is TRBJ1-1, the V gene TRBV19; D gene uncertain. Looked up from germline, CDR1 is LNHDA and CDR2 is SQIVND (reference sequence). Trimming removed 5 bases from V and 0 bases from J, with 7 bases in between. The CDR3 has 13 amino acids. CDR3: CASSFQMNTEAFF. CDR3 sequence (DNA): TGTGCCAGTAGTTTTCAAATGAACACTGAAGCTTTCTTT.

The chain has TRBV6-2 or TRBV6-3 and TRBJ2-5, with 8 positions matching TRBD2. The CDR3 loop spans 17 amino acids. Germline CDR1 MNHEY, CDR2 SVGEGT. Trimming cost V 2 bases and J 3 bases; bases outside gene matches: 11. The CDR3 DNA reads as TGTGCCAGCAGTTACCGCCCAGGAGCGGGAGAAAAAGAGACCCAGTACTTC. Its translation is CASSYRPGAGEKETQYF.

The chain joins TRBV19 to TRBJ1-3; 9 bases agree with TRBD1. The CDR3 runs to 14 residues. V gave up 8 bases and J gave up 4 bases; unmatched junction bases: 6. Germline values: CDR1 LNHDA, CDR2 SQIVND (reference sequence). CDR3 loop: CASGTGILGNTIYF. CDR3 bases: TGTGCCAGTGGGACAGGGATACTCGGAAACACCATATATTTT.

The chain combines TRBV24-1 with TRBJ1-5, with D perhaps matching TRBD1 (6 bases). Looked up from germline, CDR1 is KGHDR and CDR2 is SFDVKD. This CDR3 has 14 residues. Trimming took off 3 bases at V and 9 bases at J, with 14 bases between the two ends. DNA for the CDR3: TGTGCCACCAGTGATCTAGGGACACTTGGGCCCCAGCATTTT. Amino acid sequence: CATSDLGTLGPQHF.

V gene TRBV3-1 (or the pseudogene TRBV3-2) combines with J gene TRBJ2-3; 8 bases are a match to TRBD2. V was clipped by 3 bases and J by 2 bases; unmatched bases: 13. This CDR3 is built from 18 residues. Germline CDR1 is LGHDT and CDR2 is YNNKEL (reference sequence). CDR3 sequence reads: CASSQEAGALGNTDTQYF. CDR3 bases: TGTGCCAGCAGCCAGGAAGCGGGAGCGCTGGGGAACACAGATACGCAGTATTTT.

This clone was observed once. This rearrangement joins TRBV29-1 to TRBJ2-3, with 8 bases identical to TRBD1. Germline V gives CDR1 SQVTM, CDR2 ANQGSEA. V gave up 1 base and J gave up 3 bases; unmatched junction bases: 9. The CDR3 loop spans 16 amino acids. The CDR3 is CSVEGQGKLLTDTQYF. The CDR3 nucleotides are TGCAGCGTTGAAGGACAGGGGAAGCTATTAACAGATACGCAGTATTTT.

V is TRBV18 and J is TRBJ2-1; 11 bases align to TRBD2. Unmatched junction bases numbered 6, after V lost 6 bases and J lost 5 bases. CDR1 is KGHSH and CDR2 is LQKENI in the germline V gene. The CDR3 length is 15 residues. The CDR3 DNA reads TGTGCCAGCTCTCTCCCGGGACTAGCGGACAATGAGCAGTTCTTC. Protein product: CASSLPGLADNEQFF.

The rearrangement joins TRBV10-2 to TRBJ2-7; the match to TRBD1 covers 12 bases. Trimming took 6 bases from V and 4 from J; bases not matched to a gene: 4. The CDR3 is 14 residues long. In germline, CDR1 is WSHSY, CDR2 SAAADI. CDR3 nucleotide sequence: TGCGCCAGCAGGGGGACAGGGGGCAAATACGAGCAGTACTTC. This sequence encodes CASRGTGGKYEQYF.

This chain joins TRBV5-4 and TRBJ2-3; tentatively, D is TRBD2 (6 bases). Germline CDR1 reads SGHNT; CDR2 reads YYREEE (reference sequence). Between the trimmed V and J ends, which lost 4 bases and 0 bases, there was a span of 15 bases. The length of the CDR3 is 16 residues. The CDR3 region has the DNA TGTGCCAGCAGCCCCCGGGTAGCGGCTAGCACAGATACGCAGTATTTT. This gives the protein CASSPRVAASTDTQYF. The full variable domain, in which reference TRBV5-4 and TRBJ2-3 provide the parts outside the CDR3, is ETGVTQSPTHLIKTRGQQVTLRCSSQSGHNTVSWYQQALGQGPQFIFQYYREEENGRGNFPPRFSGLQFPNYSSELNVNALELDDSALYLCASSPRVAASTDTQYFGPGTRLTVL.

The chain couples TRBV6-4 to TRBJ2-3; 7 nucleotides agree with TRBD2. Germline V lookup: CDR1 MRHNA, CDR2 SNTAGT. The trim removed 4 bases at V and 4 bases at J, leaving 8 bases unmatched. This CDR3 comprises 15 residues. CDR3 residues: CASSAGGGLADTQYF. For the CDR3, the DNA is TGTGCCAGCAGTGCTGGGGGAGGGCTGGCAGATACGCAGTATTTT.

The gene calls are TRBV19 and TRBJ2-5, with D maybe TRBD1 (6 bases). Germline-derived CDR1 and CDR2 are LNHDA and SQIVND (reference sequence). With 6 bases removed from V and 3 bases from J, the gap between germline ends came to 17 bases. The CDR3 runs 15 residues. CDR3 nucleotide sequence: TGTGCCAGTAGCGGGCTTGGGACAACCGAAGAGACCCAGTACTTC. Residues: CASSGLGTTEETQYF.

The rearrangement joins TRBV7-2 to TRBJ2-2; 10 nucleotides agree with TRBD1. Germline CDR1 and CDR2: SGHTA and FQGNSA. The CDR3 has 15 amino acids. With V trimmed by 8 bases and J by 4 bases, 7 bases remained unmatched. CDR3 nucleotides: TGTGCCAGCTGCCTCGGACAGGGGGTCACCGGGGAGCTGTTTTTT. Protein sequence: CASCLGQGVTGELFF.

The chain recombines TRBV7-6 with TRBJ2-6; TRBD1 might be the D (6 bases). Germline-derived CDR1 and CDR2 are SGHVS and FNYEAQ. Trimming removed 2 bases from V and 0 bases from J, with 20 bases in between. This CDR3 contains 20 residues. The chain's CDR3 is CASSLPAATGYGSGANVLTF. The CDR3 coding sequence is TGTGCCAGCAGCTTACCCGCCGCCACAGGGTACGGCTCTGGGGCCAACGTCCTGACTTTC.

A single count supports this clone. The chain carries TRBV7-6 and TRBJ2-1; 8 nucleotides line up with TRBD2. The CDR3 extends over 15 amino acids. Looked up from germline, CDR1 is SGHVS and CDR2 is FNYEAQ. V dropped 1 base and J dropped 4; count of bases not matched to a gene: 3. The DNA of the CDR3 is TGTGCCAGCAGCTTAGTCACTAGCGGTTACAATGAGCAGTTCTTC. Amino acid sequence: CASSLVTSGYNEQFF.

This chain joins TRBV5-5 and TRBJ1-1; TRBD1 matches 8 bases. This CDR3 comprises 14 residues. V shed 1 base, J shed 6 bases, and the junction held 5 bases outside the gene matches. The germline V gene encodes CDR1 SGHKS and CDR2 YYEKEE (reference sequence). The CDR3 reads CASSLTGGIPEAFF. CDR3 nucleotide sequence: TGTGCCAGCAGCTTGACAGGGGGAATCCCTGAAGCTTTCTTT.

The chain links TRBV7-2 to TRBJ1-1; perhaps TRBD1 as D (6 bases). Germline lookup yields CDR1 SGHTA and CDR2 FQGNSA. Trimming removed 5 bases from V and 2 bases from J, with 15 bases in between. The CDR3 runs to 15 residues. CDR3 sequence: CASSVRTEFNTEAFF. The CDR3 region has the DNA TGTGCCAGCAGCGTAAGGACAGAGTTTAACACTGAAGCTTTCTTT.

Remarks on this clone: Other DNA sequences of this sample code for an identical CDR3. The chain joins TRBV27 to TRBJ2-1; 7 bases fit TRBD1. Germline V gene sequence: CDR1 MNHEY, CDR2 SMNVEV (reference sequence). V lost 5 bases to trimming and J lost 1 base; unmatched junction nucleotides: 5. The CDR3 has 15 residues. The chain's CDR3 is CASSPRQGSYNEQFF. As DNA, the CDR3 is TGTGCCAGCAGTCCCCGACAGGGATCCTACAATGAGCAGTTCTTC.

The chain couples TRBV6-2 or TRBV6-3 to TRBJ2-3; TRBD2 aligns across 8 bases. J lost 3 bases, V lost 1 base, and 6 bases had no gene match. This CDR3 is 16 amino acids long. The germline CDR1 and CDR2 sequences are MNHEY and SVGEGT. For the CDR3, the DNA is TGTGCCAGCAGTTACTTCCTAGCGGGTCTGACAGATACGCAGTATTTT. Encoded protein: CASSYFLAGLTDTQYF.

The chain has TRBV5-4 and TRBJ2-3; D might be TRBD1 (5 bases). Trimming removed 0 bases from V and 7 bases from J, with 9 bases in between. CDR3 length: 13 amino acids. Germline values: CDR1 SGHNT, CDR2 YYREEE (reference sequence). This chain's CDR3 is CASSLGRENTQYF. CDR3 bases: TGTGCCAGCAGCTTGGGCAGGGAAAATACGCAGTATTTT.

The CDR3 DNA sequence: TGTGCCAGCAGCCGCGGGACTAGCGGACACTACGAGCAGTACTTC. Its translation is CASSRGTSGHYEQYF. The rearrangement uses TRBV3-1 (or the pseudogene TRBV3-2) and TRBJ2-7, with 11 nucleotides matching TRBD2. V lost 4 bases and J lost 3; bases outside the gene matches: 5. Germline-derived CDR1 and CDR2 are LGHDT and YNNKEL (reference sequence). The CDR3 sequence is 15 residues long.

The rearrangement joins TRBV19 to TRBJ1-1; D is perhaps TRBD1 (6 bases). Trimming stripped 5 bases from V and 11 bases from J, with 15 bases between. Germline values: CDR1 LNHDA, CDR2 SQIVND (reference sequence). The CDR3 contains 12 residues. The CDR3 sequence: CASSLSQGRAFF. CDR3 in DNA: TGTGCCAGTAGTTTATCTCAGGGGCGGGCTTTCTTT.

This clone was seen a single time. V is TRBV3-1 (or the pseudogene TRBV3-2) and J is TRBJ1-1, with 8 bases lining up with TRBD1. CDR1 LGHDT and CDR2 YNNKEL come from the germline V gene (reference sequence). This CDR3 is 16 amino acids long. V dropped 4 bases and J dropped 6; count of bases not matched to a gene: 13. CDR3 amino acids: CASSLYQGAPTAEAFF. CDR3 nucleotide sequence: TGTGCCAGCAGCCTCTACCAGGGGGCGCCTACCGCTGAAGCTTTCTTT.

This clone was seen only a few times. The rearrangement links TRBV24-1 to TRBJ1-2; TRBD1 matches at 7 bases. This CDR3 contains 14 residues. Per germline, CDR1 KGHDR and CDR2 SFDVKD. Losses at the gene ends were 5 bases for V and 4 bases for J; bases not matched to a gene: 6. CDR3 region: CATSGIRDSYGYTF. The CDR3 DNA follows: TGTGCCACCAGTGGTATCCGGGACAGCTATGGCTACACCTTC.

This clone appeared once. The J gene is TRBJ2-7, the V gene TRBV5-1; D is uncertain. Looked up from germline, CDR1 is SGHRS and CDR2 is YFSETQ. CDR3 size: 16 residues. Trimming stripped 4 bases from V and 5 bases from J, with 22 bases between. The CDR3 is CASSGTLLPGGDEQYF. The CDR3 DNA sequence: TGCGCCAGCAGCGGCACCCTTCTCCCGGGTGGTGACGAGCAGTACTTC.